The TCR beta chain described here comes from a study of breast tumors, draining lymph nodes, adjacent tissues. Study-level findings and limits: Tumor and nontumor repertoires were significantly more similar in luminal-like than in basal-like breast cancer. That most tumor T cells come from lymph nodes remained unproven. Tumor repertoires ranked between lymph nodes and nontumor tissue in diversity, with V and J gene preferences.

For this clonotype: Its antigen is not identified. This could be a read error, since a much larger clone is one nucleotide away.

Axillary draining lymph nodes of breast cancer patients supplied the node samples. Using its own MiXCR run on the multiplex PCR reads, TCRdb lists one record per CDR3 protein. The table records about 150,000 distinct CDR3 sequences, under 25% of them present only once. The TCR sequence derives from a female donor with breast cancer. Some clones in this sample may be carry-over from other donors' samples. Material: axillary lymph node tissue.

DNA of the CDR3: TGTGCCTGCAGCTTCCAGGGTCCCTCTTACGAGCAGTACTTC. Amino acid sequence: CACSFQGPSYEQYF. The genes are TRBV5-6 and TRBJ2-7; the D gene is possibly TRBD1 (5 bases). The CDR3 sequence is 14 residues long. From germline, CDR1 is SGHDT and CDR2 YYEEEE.